This entry lists 7 T cell receptor beta chains sequenced from one sample in a study of T-cell memory formation after mild COVID-19. TCRdb passed the 5' RACE reads through MiXCR, listing each CDR3 protein once. The profile shows 300,000 to 400,000 distinct CDR3 sequences, approximately 16% of them singletons. The sequenced sample was PBMCs or a T cell subset sorted from them (not recorded which). The source of these receptors is a man aged 18 to 30 who had mild COVID-19 (a few samples of this study predate the infection). Cell type and time point are not known.

The rearrangement links TRBV14 to TRBJ2-3, with a possible D match to TRBD2 (6 bases). V lost 2 bases and J 5 bases, leaving 17 bases between the germline ends. This CDR3 region has 16 residues. Germline assignment: CDR1 SGHDN and CDR2 FVKESK. The CDR3 region has the DNA TGTGCCAGCAGCCAACCTCGGACTAACGCTGGAGATACGCAGTATTTT. Translating it yields CASSQPRTNAGDTQYF.

This clonotype showed up just a few times. The rearrangement links TRBV27 to TRBJ2-6, with TRBD1 matching over 9 bases. The CDR3 has 21 amino acids. V was pared by 1 base and J by 0 bases, with 13 bases of the junction left unmatched. Germline V gene data show CDR1 as MNHEY and CDR2 as SMNVEV (reference sequence). The CDR3 nucleotides are TGTGCCAGCAGTTTATGGATCCCCGGGACAGGGATATCCTCTGGGGCCAACGTCCTGACTTTC. It translates to CASSLWIPGTGISSGANVLTF. Full variable domain (remainder filled in from reference TRBV27 and TRBJ2-6): EAQVTQNPRYLITVTGKKLTVTCSQNMNHEYMSWYRQDPGLGLRQIYYSMNVEVTDKGDVPEGYKVSRKEKRNFPLILESPSPNQTSLYFCASSLWIPGTGISSGANVLTFGAGSRLTVL.

This clonotype was recorded a few times. The rearrangement uses TRBV18 and TRBJ2-5; D uncertain. This CDR3 comprises 13 residues. Trimming cost V 1 base and J 5 bases, with 8 bases left between them. Germline CDR1 reads KGHSH; CDR2 reads LQKENI. The CDR3 DNA is TGTGCCAGCTCACCACAGCACGGGGAGACCCAGTACTTC. Translation: CASSPQHGETQYF.

This clonotype was seen a handful of times. The chain links TRBV5-1 to TRBJ2-5, with a weak D call TRBD2 (5 bases). CDR3 size: 13 residues. V lost 5 bases and J lost 5, with 13 bases in between. The germline gives CDR1 SGHRS, CDR2 YFSETQ. The CDR3 coding sequence is TGCGCCAGCAGACGGGGAATTGGGGAGACCCAGTACTTC. This gives the protein CASRRGIGETQYF. The full variable domain, its missing parts supplied by reference TRBV5-1 and TRBJ2-5, is KAGVTQTPRYLIKTRGQQVTLSCSPISGHRSVSWYQQTPGQGLQFLFEYFSETQRNKGNFPGRFSGRQFSNSRSEMNVSTLELGDSALYLCASRRGIGETQYFGPGTRLLVL.

The rearrangement uses TRBV9 and TRBJ2-5; D unresolved. The V end lost 4 bases, the J end lost 1 base, and 8 bases lay between the germline ends. The germline V gene has CDR1 SGDLS and CDR2 YYNGEE. The CDR3 totals 13 residues. The DNA for the CDR3 is TGTGCCAGCAGCCCCCCTACCCAAGAGACCCAGTACTTC. Protein sequence: CASSPPTQETQYF.

This clonotype was picked up many times. V gene TRBV4-2 combines with J gene TRBJ2-1; 9 nucleotides align to TRBD1. The germline V gene has CDR1 LGHNA and CDR2 YNFKEQ. Germline trimming cut 1 base from V and 7 bases from J; bases unmatched to any gene: 2. The CDR3 runs 14 residues. The CDR3 nucleotides are TGTGCCAGCAGCCAAGCCGACAGGGGGAATGAGCAGTTCTTC. It yields the protein CASSQADRGNEQFF.

The genes are TRBV20-1 and TRBJ2-7; TRBD2 is a possible D gene (6 bases). Per the germline V gene, CDR1 is DFQATT and CDR2 is SNEGSKA (reference sequence). The CDR3 runs 12 residues. V was shortened by 3 bases and J by 7 bases, with 13 bases between the two germline ends. DNA of the CDR3: TGCAGTGCTAGTCGCGGAGGGGAGGAGCAGTACGTC. Amino acid sequence: CSASRGGEEQYV.